The sequence of this TCR beta chain was determined in a study of patients and donors after allogeneic stem cell transplantation. CDR3 length: 16 residues. Germline V gene sequence: CDR1 SGHVS, CDR2 FNYEAQ. V was cut by 1 base and J by 6 bases, with 18 bases left in between. TCRdb re-called the RT-PCR reads through MiXCR, storing one row per CDR3 protein. Here the sample spans fewer than 95,000 distinct CDR3 sequences, around 5% being singletons. Sequences were obtained from blood, either unsorted or a sorted T cell fraction (not recorded which). The sequence came from a human donor who was either an allogeneic HSCT recipient or a stem cell or donor lymphocyte infusion donor (not recorded which). It is not recorded whose cells these are; they may come from a transplant donor. The chain has TRBV7-6 and TRBJ1-2, with D hard to call. CDR3 DNA: TGTGCCAGCAGCTTAGGAAATCGCGTCGACCCGGATGGCTACACCTTC. Amino acid sequence: CASSLGNRVDPDGYTF.